The 21 T cell receptor beta chains below all came from one sample that was sequenced in a study of blood T cells in healthy people across ages. Together with a sample-barcoded 5' primer, a J-beta primer mix was included in a second PCR lasting roughly 6 to 12 cycles. TCRdb re-called the 5' RACE reads through MiXCR, storing one row per CDR3 protein. The table includes around 1,800,000 distinct CDR3 sequences, around 40% detected once. The sample was blood. The receptors come from a human donor in good health.

This chain links TRBV12-3 or TRBV12-4 with TRBJ1-2; a possible D gene is TRBD1 (5 bases). Trimming shortened V by 4 bases and J by 5 bases, and 11 bases separated the two germline ends. This CDR3 has 13 residues. CDR3 nucleotide sequence: TGTGCCAGCAGTTGGGGACGGGAGTATGGCTACACCTTC. It codes for CASSWGREYGYTF.

The gene calls are TRBV24-1 and TRBJ2-1, with 10 bases aligning to TRBD2. CDR1 KGHDR and CDR2 SFDVKD come from the germline V gene. The CDR3 spans 15 residues. With 4 bases clipped from V and 4 bases from J, the junction kept 3 bases outside the gene matches. Here the CDR3 DNA reads TGTGCCACCAGTGACCCTAGCGGGGGTTACAATGAGCAGTTCTTC. Translated: CATSDPSGGYNEQFF.

Note on this clonotype: The limits of the CDR3 on the DNA are not certain, so only TCRdb's listed CDR3 is given. The chain combines TRBV9 with TRBJ1-3; the D call of TRBD1 is as the table states it, not checked on the DNA. The CDR3 totals 17 residues, both ends included. Germline V gene data show CDR1 as SGDLS and CDR2 as YYNGEE. CDR3 protein: CASSQTGGFGSGNTIHF.

This clonotype has more than one count but fewer than ten. One end of the junction is discordant with germline, which a read error may explain. J is TRBJ1-2 and V is TRBV14; possibly TRBD1 for D (6 bases). CDR3 size: 14 residues. Germline lookup yields CDR1 SGHDN and CDR2 FVKESK. The CDR3 loop reads CASSQVGRGDGCTF. The CDR3 nucleotides are TGTGCCAGCAGCCAAGTGGGCAGGGGAGACGGCTGCACCTTC.

CDR3: CASSLGLMEETQYF. The CDR3 DNA follows: TGTGCCAGCAGCTTAGGACTAATGGAAGAGACCCAGTACTTC. The chain joins TRBV7-2 to TRBJ2-5, with TRBD2 as a possible D gene (5 bases). Germline V gene lookup returns CDR1 SGHTA and CDR2 FQGNSA. The germline V and J ends were trimmed by 1 base and 3 bases, with 9 bases remaining between them. The CDR3 is 14 amino acids.

J is TRBJ2-2 and V is TRBV28; no clear D. Germline V lookup: CDR1 MDHEN, CDR2 SYDVKM. This CDR3 contains 14 residues. Trimming cost V 4 bases and J 7 bases, with 13 bases left between them. This CDR3 reads CASSSRVVYGELFF. The CDR3 nucleotides read TGTGCCAGCAGTTCCCGGGTCGTGTACGGGGAGCTGTTTTTT.

This chain connects TRBV12-3 or TRBV12-4 to TRBJ2-1; D may be TRBD1 (6 bases). The CDR3 is made up of 14 amino acids. The V end lost 6 bases, the J end lost 8 bases, and 17 bases lay between the germline ends. The CDR3 DNA sequence: TGTGCCAGCAGCGGTTTAAGGGGGAACTATGAGCAGTTCTTC. Translating gives CASSGLRGNYEQFF.

The chain joins TRBV5-1 to TRBJ2-1; no reliable D call. The better agreement between TRBJ2-7 and the DNA end casts doubt on the J call. The CDR3 contains 16 residues. Germline V gives CDR1 SGHRS, CDR2 YFSETQ. The CDR3 region has the DNA TGCGCCAGCAGCTGGTCGGTTGTGGGTTCCTACAATGAGCAGTACTTC. Protein: CASSWSVVGSYNEQYF.

This clonotype was picked up a small number of times. The genes are TRBV7-9 and TRBJ1-5, with D tentatively TRBD1 (6 bases). V lost 4 bases, J lost 3 bases, and 13 bases lay in between. This CDR3 region has 15 residues. Germline V lookup: CDR1 SEHNR, CDR2 FQNEAQ (reference sequence). The CDR3 sequence: CASSSGEGFNQPQHF. The CDR3 DNA is TGTGCCAGCAGCTCAGGGGAGGGATTCAATCAGCCCCAGCATTTT.

V is TRBV11-2 and J is TRBJ1-5, with TRBD1 identical over 9 bases. The CDR3 spans 14 residues. CDR1 and CDR2 (germline): SGHAT, FQNNGV. Trimming at V came to 5 bases and at J to 15 bases, leaving 14 bases not matched to a gene. This chain's CDR3 is CASSPDIDRGYWHF. The DNA of the CDR3 is TGTGCCAGCAGCCCAGACATAGACAGGGGGTATTGGCATTTT.

A word on this clonotype: Compared with germline, one end of the junction differs, possibly owing to a read error. The chain links TRBV15 to TRBJ2-3, with D perhaps TRBD1 or TRBD2 (6 bases each). Germline V CDR1 and CDR2: LNHNV, YYDKDF (reference sequence). The CDR3 runs 15 residues. CDR3 DNA: TGTACCACCTCCTTGGGGGGCCAGCGGGCAGATACGCAGTATTTT. This codes for CTTSLGGQRADTQYF.

On this clonotype itself: A read error may account for a junction end that differs from germline. This chain links TRBV3-1 with TRBJ1-1, with D perhaps matching TRBD1 (5 bases). Germline V lookup: CDR1 LGHDT, CDR2 YNNKEL (reference sequence). This CDR3 has 17 amino acids. CDR3 region: CASRQAGGGGVNTEAFF. CDR3 nucleotides: TGTGCCAGCAGGCAAGCGGGCGGGGGAGGGGTGAACACTGAAGCTTTCTTT.

The CDR3 here is CARSGAGNYGYTF. DNA of the CDR3: TGTGCCAGATCTGGTGCGGGCAACTATGGCTACACCTTC. The chain joins TRBV2 to TRBJ1-2; D not certain. This CDR3 contains 13 residues. Trimming removed 9 bases from V and 2 bases from J, with 13 bases in between. In germline, CDR1 is SNHLY, CDR2 FYNNEI.

The chain links TRBV7-6 to TRBJ1-5, with 10 bases identical to TRBD1. V gave up 5 bases and J gave up 2 bases; unmatched junction bases: 3. CDR3 size: 15 residues. Germline CDR1 is SGHVS and CDR2 is FNYEAQ. The CDR3 protein is CASSRGTGGNQPQHF. The CDR3 nucleotides read TGTGCCAGCAGCCGCGGGACAGGGGGCAATCAGCCCCAGCATTTT.

The table lists this clonotype with a few counts. V and J are TRBV7-2 and TRBJ1-1; no reliable D call. This CDR3 comprises 13 residues. V was pared by 5 bases and J by 5 bases, with 12 bases between. Germline values: CDR1 SGHTA, CDR2 FQGNSA. The chain's CDR3 is CASSRARDTEAFF. DNA for the CDR3: TGTGCCAGCAGCCGGGCGCGGGATACTGAAGCTTTCTTT.

In regard to this clonotype: The junction departs from the called germline gene at one end, perhaps through a read error. The V gene is TRBV7-2, the J gene TRBJ2-7, with TRBD1 as a possible D gene (6 bases). CDR1 is SGHTA, CDR2 FQGNSA, per germline. The CDR3 contains 16 residues. The CDR3 nucleotides read TGTGCCGGCAGCTTGGATCCCGGGACATCAGCCTGCGAGCAGTACTTC. The encoded protein is CAGSLDPGTSACEQYF.

The chain employs TRBV15 and TRBJ1-2; maybe TRBD1 (6 bases). The germline V gene has CDR1 LNHNV and CDR2 YYDKDF (reference sequence). This CDR3 is 15 amino acids long. V lost 3 bases to trimming and J lost 5 bases, with 16 bases between them. CDR3 in amino acids: CATSSAQGLGYGYTF. DNA of the CDR3: TGTGCCACCAGCAGTGCTCAGGGGTTGGGATATGGCTACACCTTC. The full variable domain, in which reference TRBV15 and TRBJ1-2 provide the parts outside the CDR3, is DAMVIQNPRYQVTQFGKPVTLSCSQTLNHNVMYWYQQKSSQAPKLLFHYYDKDFNNEADTPDNFQSRRPNTSFCFLDIRSPGLGDTAMYLCATSSAQGLGYGYTFGSGTRLTVV.

The chain is built from TRBV20-1 and TRBJ1-2, with TRBD1 as a possible D gene (5 bases). Trimming pared 6 bases from V and 7 bases from J, leaving 21 bases between. CDR3 length: 14 residues. CDR1 is DFQATT and CDR2 is SNEGSKA in the germline V gene (reference sequence). The CDR3 protein is CSARRDGVLGGYTF. The CDR3 DNA follows: TGCAGTGCCCGAAGGGACGGAGTACTGGGTGGCTACACCTTC.

The gene calls are TRBV20-1 and TRBJ1-5; no firm D call. Germline values: CDR1 DFQATT, CDR2 SNEGSKA (reference sequence). CDR3 length: 14 residues. Trimming left V 1 base short and J 0 bases short, with 7 bases between. CDR3 sequence reads: CSARGRISNQPQHF. The CDR3 DNA sequence: TGCAGTGCTAGAGGACGGATTAGCAATCAGCCCCAGCATTTT.

This clonotype was seen at least ten times. This chain joins TRBV7-2 and TRBJ2-4, with D uncertain. This CDR3 comprises 14 residues. Deletions cut 5 bases from V and 4 bases from J, with 12 bases between. CDR1 SGHTA and CDR2 FQGNSA come from the germline V gene. CDR3 coding DNA: TGTGCCAGCAGCGAAGGACGGATTAAAAACATTCAGTACTTC. It codes for CASSEGRIKNIQYF.

This clonotype was seen only a few times. The V and J genes are TRBV28 and TRBJ1-5; D ambiguous. V was cut by 3 bases and J by 5 bases, with 11 bases left in between. The CDR3 has 14 residues. Germline V gene data show CDR1 as MDHEN and CDR2 as SYDVKM. CDR3 nucleotide sequence: TGTGCCAGCAGTTTGCCCCTGGGCGATCAGCCCCAGCATTTT. This gives the protein CASSLPLGDQPQHF.